A selection of T cell receptor beta chains follows, all from one sample in a study of CD8 T cells in ankylosing spondylitis. A single record per CDR3 protein comes from TCRdb applying MiXCR to the 5' RACE reads. Among around 210,000 distinct CDR3 sequences listed, approximately 8.4% were seen once. The sequenced material came from blood, either unsorted or a sorted T cell fraction (not recorded which). The receptors derive from a female donor with ankylosing spondylitis or in good health (not recorded which). The CDR3 runs from the conserved cysteine through the conserved F or W. Each record gives: J gene, clone size, D gene, V gene, CDR3 DNA, CDR3 protein. D genes are given only for firm matches. The size entry is marked missing in some rows and otherwise reads once, few, many or a size class.

J gene: TRBJ2-3; clone size: .; D gene: TRBD1; V gene: TRBV11-2; CDR3 DNA: TGTGCCAGCAGTTTCCGCGCCGGGACAGGGACAGATACGCAGTATTTT; CDR3 protein: CASSFRAGTGTDTQYF
J gene: TRBJ2-7; clone size: many; D gene: .; V gene: TRBV6-1; CDR3 DNA: TGTGCCAGCAGCCTCGGGGTAGGGATCTACGAGCAGTACTTC; CDR3 protein: CASSLGVGIYEQYF
J gene: TRBJ1-1; clone size: many; D gene: TRBD1; V gene: TRBV10-2; CDR3 DNA: TGCGCCAGCACACCGGACAGGGTGAACACTGAAGCTTTCTTT; CDR3 protein: CASTPDRVNTEAFF
J gene: TRBJ2-3; clone size: many; D gene: TRBD2; V gene: TRBV9; CDR3 DNA: TGTGCCAGCAGCTCCCGACTAGCGGGAGAAACAGATACGCAGTATTTT; CDR3 protein: CASSSRLAGETDTQYF
J gene: TRBJ1-2; clone size: many; D gene: .; V gene: TRBV6-1; CDR3 DNA: TGTGCCAGCATCCCACGGCAGGGAGATGGCTACACCTTC; CDR3 protein: CASIPRQGDGYTF
J gene: TRBJ2-6; clone size: many; D gene: .; V gene: TRBV5-1; CDR3 DNA: TGCGCCAGCAGCTTCCCTCAGTTAGGGGCCAACGTCCTGACTTTC; CDR3 protein: CASSFPQLGANVLTF
J gene: TRBJ2-5; clone size: many; D gene: TRBD2; V gene: TRBV5-8; CDR3 DNA: TGTGCCAGCAGCTTTAGGTCTAGCGGGATGAAGACCCAGTACTTC; CDR3 protein: CASSFRSSGMKTQYF
J gene: TRBJ1-4; clone size: many; D gene: .; V gene: TRBV6-6; CDR3 DNA: TGTGCCAGCAGTTACTCAAGGAACAATGAAAAACTGTTTTTT; CDR3 protein: CASSYSRNNEKLFF
J gene: TRBJ1-5; clone size: many; D gene: .; V gene: TRBV12-3/TRBV12-4; CDR3 DNA: TGTGCCAGCAGTCAGACAGATAGCAATCAGCCCCAGCATTTT; CDR3 protein: CASSQTDSNQPQHF
J gene: TRBJ2-3; clone size: many; D gene: .; V gene: TRBV7-9; CDR3 DNA: TGTGCCAGCAGCTTACAGTATTTT; CDR3 protein: CASSLQYF
J gene: TRBJ1-1; clone size: many; D gene: .; V gene: TRBV3-1; CDR3 DNA: TGTGCCAGCAGCCAAGTACGGGTCCCCACTGAAGCTTTCTTT; CDR3 protein: CASSQVRVPTEAFF
J gene: TRBJ2-3; clone size: many; D gene: TRBD2; V gene: TRBV24-1; CDR3 DNA: TGTGCCACCAGTGTCTCTTCGGGAGGGAGGGCAGATACGCAGTATTTT; CDR3 protein: CATSVSSGGRADTQYF
J gene: TRBJ2-7; clone size: many; D gene: .; V gene: TRBV20-1; CDR3 DNA: TGCAGTGCTAGAGATATGGGGGGTTCCTCCTACGAGCAGTACTTC; CDR3 protein: CSARDMGGSSYEQYF
J gene: TRBJ2-5; clone size: many; D gene: .; V gene: TRBV12-3/TRBV12-4; CDR3 DNA: TGTGCCAGCAGTTTAAGACAGTACCAAGAGACCCAGTACTTC; CDR3 protein: CASSLRQYQETQYF
J gene: TRBJ1-2; clone size: .; D gene: .; V gene: TRBV7-9; CDR3 DNA: TGTGCCAGCAGCTCACAGGAGGAAAACTATGGCTACACCTTC; CDR3 protein: CASSSQEENYGYTF
J gene: TRBJ2-1; clone size: few; D gene: TRBD2; V gene: TRBV7-2; CDR3 DNA: TGTGCCAGCAGCCCGCCGGGCGGGAGGTCTGAGCAGTTCTTC; CDR3 protein: CASSPPGGRSEQFF
J gene: TRBJ2-7; clone size: many; D gene: .; V gene: TRBV7-9; CDR3 DNA: TGTGCCAGCAGCCCATTAGTTGCCGACGAGCAGTACTTC; CDR3 protein: CASSPLVADEQYF
J gene: TRBJ2-7; clone size: many; D gene: TRBD1; V gene: TRBV5-1; CDR3 DNA: TGCGCCAGCAGTCCCGTCAGACAGGGTATGAACGAGCAGTACTTC; CDR3 protein: CASSPVRQGMNEQYF
J gene: TRBJ2-7; clone size: many; D gene: .; V gene: TRBV9; CDR3 DNA: TGTGCCAGCAGCGTCAGGCCCGTCTCCTACGAGCAGTACTTC; CDR3 protein: CASSVRPVSYEQYF
J gene: TRBJ2-1; clone size: many; D gene: .; V gene: TRBV27; CDR3 DNA: TGTGCCAGCAGTTTGTCCGGTGGCAATGAGCAGTTCTTC; CDR3 protein: CASSLSGGNEQFF
J gene: TRBJ1-1; clone size: .; D gene: .; V gene: TRBV7-2; CDR3 DNA: TGTGCCAGCAGCTCCCCTGGGGCGGGGCTGAACACTGAAGCTTTCTTT; CDR3 protein: CASSSPGAGLNTEAFF
J gene: TRBJ2-1; clone size: many; D gene: TRBD2; V gene: TRBV20-1; CDR3 DNA: TGCAGTGCTAGCCGCCTAGCGGGAGAGGTTTTGTACAATGAGCAGTTCTTC; CDR3 protein: CSASRLAGEVLYNEQFF
J gene: TRBJ2-7; clone size: many; D gene: TRBD1; V gene: TRBV5-1; CDR3 DNA: TGCGCCAGCAGCTCGACAGGGGCCAACAGGTACGAGCAGTACTTC; CDR3 protein: CASSSTGANRYEQYF
J gene: TRBJ2-4; clone size: many; D gene: TRBD2; V gene: TRBV28; CDR3 DNA: TGTGCCAGCAGCAGATATAGCGGGAGTAAGGCCAAAAACATTCAGTACTTC; CDR3 protein: CASSRYSGSKAKNIQYF
J gene: TRBJ1-2; clone size: many; D gene: .; V gene: TRBV5-1; CDR3 DNA: TGCGCCAGCAGCATAACGACAGTCCCTAACTATGGCTACACCTTC; CDR3 protein: CASSITTVPNYGYTF
J gene: TRBJ2-1; clone size: many; D gene: .; V gene: TRBV6-2/TRBV6-3; CDR3 DNA: TGTGCCAGCACCCCAACAGGCCGGCTAGCTGGGGATGAGCAGTTCTTC; CDR3 protein: CASTPTGRLAGDEQFF